One and the same sample provided the 5 T cell receptor beta chains below, sequenced in a study of shared clonotypes between healthy human individuals. Assay: immunoSEQ multiplex PCR; the TCRdb copy retains only in-frame clones and omits some. Among fewer than 1.6 million clones listed, 98% to 99% were seen once. Sequenced sample: naive CD4+ T cells sorted from blood. The subset here: CD45RA+ positively selected. The receptors derive from a young man in good health.

V usage is TRBV28 and J usage is TRBJ2-1, with TRBD2 as a possible D gene (7 bases). Trimming stripped 7 bases from V and 6 bases from J, with 19 bases between. The CDR3 totals 15 residues. Germline CDR1 is MDHEN and CDR2 is SYDVKM. The CDR3 here is CASTKGGETGNEQFF. Here the CDR3 DNA reads TGTGCCAGCACCAAAGGGGGGGAGACGGGCAATGAGCAGTTCTTC.

The chain employs TRBV7-8 and TRBJ2-7; 10 bases match TRBD2. The CDR3 has 14 residues. Germline V gene data show CDR1 as SGHVS and CDR2 as FQNEAQ. J was trimmed by 4 bases and V by 4 bases; bases with no gene match: 4. CDR3: CASSYGLAEYEQYF. The CDR3, as DNA: TGTGCCAGCAGCTATGGACTAGCGGAGTACGAGCAGTACTTC. Using reference TRBV7-8 and TRBJ2-7 for the parts outside the CDR3, the full variable domain is GAGVSQSPRYKVAKRGQDVALRCDPISGHVSLFWYQQALGQGPEFLTYFQNEAQLDKSGLPSDRFFAERPEGSVSTLKIQRTQQEDSAVYLCASSYGLAEYEQYFGPGTRLTVT.

The chain has TRBV7-9 and TRBJ1-1; 7 bases agree with TRBD1. Unmatched junction bases numbered 15, after V lost 11 bases and J lost 0 bases. The CDR3 has 16 residues. From germline, CDR1 is SEHNR and CDR2 FQNEAQ (reference sequence). The CDR3 here is CAAHWAGGVMNTEAFF. The CDR3 region has the DNA TGTGCCGCTCATTGGGCAGGGGGAGTAATGAACACTGAAGCTTTCTTT.

The chain has TRBV5-4 and TRBJ2-3; D unresolved. The CDR3 has 16 amino acids. V was pared by 1 base and J by 0 bases, with 12 bases between. In germline, CDR1 is SGHNT, CDR2 YYREEE (reference sequence). The DNA for the CDR3 is TGTGCCAGCAGCTTGTCCCACTTGATTAGCACAGATACGCAGTATTTT. Amino acids: CASSLSHLISTDTQYF.

The chain links TRBV7-9 to TRBJ1-5, with 9 bases identical to TRBD1. This CDR3 has 15 residues. The junction had 8 bases not matched to a gene; V was cut back by 5 bases and J by 6 bases. Germline-derived CDR1 and CDR2 are SEHNR and FQNEAQ (reference sequence). CDR3 DNA: TGTGCCAGCAGCCGAGGGGACAGGGCAAGTCAGCCCCAGCATTTT. It yields the protein CASSRGDRASQPQHF.